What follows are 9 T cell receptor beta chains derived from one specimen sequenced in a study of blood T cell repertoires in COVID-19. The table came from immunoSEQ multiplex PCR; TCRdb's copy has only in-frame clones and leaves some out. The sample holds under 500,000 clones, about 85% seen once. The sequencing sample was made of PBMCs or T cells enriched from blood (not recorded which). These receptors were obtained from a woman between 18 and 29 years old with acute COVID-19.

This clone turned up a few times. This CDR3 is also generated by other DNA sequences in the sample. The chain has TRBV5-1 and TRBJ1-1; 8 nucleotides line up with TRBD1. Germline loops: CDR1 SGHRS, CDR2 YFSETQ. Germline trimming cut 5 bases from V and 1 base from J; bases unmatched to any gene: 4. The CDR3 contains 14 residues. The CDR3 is CASSSGQGNTEAFF. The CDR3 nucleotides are TGCGCCAGCAGTTCCGGACAGGGGAACACTGAAGCTTTCTTT. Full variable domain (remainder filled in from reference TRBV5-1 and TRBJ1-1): KAGVTQTPRYLIKTRGQQVTLSCSPISGHRSVSWYQQTPGQGLQFLFEYFSETQRNKGNFPGRFSGRQFSNSRSEMNVSTLELGDSALYLCASSSGQGNTEAFFGQGTRLTVV.

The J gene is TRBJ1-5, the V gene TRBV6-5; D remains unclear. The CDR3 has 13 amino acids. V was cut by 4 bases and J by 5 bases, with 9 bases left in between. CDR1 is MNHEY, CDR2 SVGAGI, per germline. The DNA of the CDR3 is TGTGCCAGCAGTTTCGAGATTTATCAGCCCCAGCATTTT. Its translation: CASSFEIYQPQHF.

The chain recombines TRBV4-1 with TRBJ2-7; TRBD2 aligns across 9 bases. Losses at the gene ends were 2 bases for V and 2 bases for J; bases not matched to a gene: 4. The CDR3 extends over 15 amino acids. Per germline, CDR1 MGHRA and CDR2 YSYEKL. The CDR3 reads CASSQYPSGTYEQYF. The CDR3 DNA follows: TGCGCCAGCAGCCAATACCCTAGCGGGACCTACGAGCAGTACTTC.

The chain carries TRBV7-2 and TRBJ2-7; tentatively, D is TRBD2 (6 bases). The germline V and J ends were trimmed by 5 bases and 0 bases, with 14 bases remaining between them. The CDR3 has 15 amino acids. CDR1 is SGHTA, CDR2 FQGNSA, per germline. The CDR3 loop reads CASSLLSGSSYEQYF. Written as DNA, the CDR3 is TGTGCCAGCAGCCTACTTAGCGGAAGCTCCTACGAGCAGTACTTC.

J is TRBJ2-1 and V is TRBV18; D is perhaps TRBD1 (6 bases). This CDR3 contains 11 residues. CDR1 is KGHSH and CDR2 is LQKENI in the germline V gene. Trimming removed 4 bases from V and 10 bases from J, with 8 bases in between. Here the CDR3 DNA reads TGTGCCAGCTCACGAGGACAGGAGCAGTTCTTC. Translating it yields CASSRGQEQFF. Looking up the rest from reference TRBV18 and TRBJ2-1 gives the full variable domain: NAGVMQNPRHLVRRRGQEARLRCSPMKGHSHVYWYRQLPEEGLKFMVYLQKENIIDESGMPKERFSAEFPKEGPSILRIQQVVRGDSAAYFCASSRGQEQFFGPGTRLTVL.

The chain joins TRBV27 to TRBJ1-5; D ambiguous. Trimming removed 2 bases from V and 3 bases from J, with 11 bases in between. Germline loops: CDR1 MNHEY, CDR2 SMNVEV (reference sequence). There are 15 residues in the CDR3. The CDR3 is CASSLLFQNNQPQHF. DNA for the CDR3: TGTGCCAGCAGTTTACTCTTCCAGAACAATCAGCCCCAGCATTTT.

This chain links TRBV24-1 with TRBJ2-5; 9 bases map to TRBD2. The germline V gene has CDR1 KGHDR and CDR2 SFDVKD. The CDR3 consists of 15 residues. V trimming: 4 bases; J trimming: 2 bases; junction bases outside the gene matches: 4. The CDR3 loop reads CATSDRLAEQETQYF. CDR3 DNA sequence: TGTGCCACCAGTGACCGACTAGCGGAACAAGAGACCCAGTACTTC.

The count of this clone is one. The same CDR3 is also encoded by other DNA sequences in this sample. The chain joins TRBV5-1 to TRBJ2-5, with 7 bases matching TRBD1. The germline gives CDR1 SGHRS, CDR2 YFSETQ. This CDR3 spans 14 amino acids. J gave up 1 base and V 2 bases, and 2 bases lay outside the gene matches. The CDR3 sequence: CASSLAGGQETQYF. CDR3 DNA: TGCGCCAGCAGCTTAGCAGGGGGCCAAGAGACCCAGTACTTC.

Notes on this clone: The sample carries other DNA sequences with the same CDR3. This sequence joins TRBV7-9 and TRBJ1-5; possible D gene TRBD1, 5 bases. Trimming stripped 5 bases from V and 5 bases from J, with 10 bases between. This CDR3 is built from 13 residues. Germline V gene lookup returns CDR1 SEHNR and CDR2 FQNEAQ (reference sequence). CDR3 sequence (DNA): TGTGCCAGCAGCCTCACACAGGATCAGCCCCAGCATTTT. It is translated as CASSLTQDQPQHF.